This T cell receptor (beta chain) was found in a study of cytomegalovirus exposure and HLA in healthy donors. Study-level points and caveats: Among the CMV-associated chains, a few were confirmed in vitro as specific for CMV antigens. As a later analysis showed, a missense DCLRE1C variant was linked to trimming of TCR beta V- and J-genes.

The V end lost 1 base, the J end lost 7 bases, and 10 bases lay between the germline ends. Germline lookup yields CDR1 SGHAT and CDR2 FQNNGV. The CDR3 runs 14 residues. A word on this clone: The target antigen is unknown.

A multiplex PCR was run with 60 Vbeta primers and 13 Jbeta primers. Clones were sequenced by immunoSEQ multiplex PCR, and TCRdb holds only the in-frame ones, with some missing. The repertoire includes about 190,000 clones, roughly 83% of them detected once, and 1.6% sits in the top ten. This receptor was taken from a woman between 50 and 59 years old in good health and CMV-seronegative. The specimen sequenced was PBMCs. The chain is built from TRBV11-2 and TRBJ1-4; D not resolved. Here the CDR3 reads CASSLAGISEKLFF. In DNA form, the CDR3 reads TGTGCCAGCAGCTTAGCCGGGATTAGTGAAAAACTGTTTTTT.